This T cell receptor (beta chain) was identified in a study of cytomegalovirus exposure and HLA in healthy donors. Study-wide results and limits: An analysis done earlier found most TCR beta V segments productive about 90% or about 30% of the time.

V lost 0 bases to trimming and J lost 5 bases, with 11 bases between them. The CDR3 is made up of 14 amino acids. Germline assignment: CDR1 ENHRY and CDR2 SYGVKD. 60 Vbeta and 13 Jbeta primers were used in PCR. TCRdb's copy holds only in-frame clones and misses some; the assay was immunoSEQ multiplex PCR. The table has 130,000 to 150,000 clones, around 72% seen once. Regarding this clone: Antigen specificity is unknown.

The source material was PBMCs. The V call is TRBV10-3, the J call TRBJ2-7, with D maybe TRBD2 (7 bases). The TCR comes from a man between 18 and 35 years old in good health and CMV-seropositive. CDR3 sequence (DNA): TGTGCCATCAGTGAGTCCGGGGGGCCCCACGAGCAGTACTTC. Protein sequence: CAISESGGPHEQYF.